The next 5 T cell receptor beta chains were all read from a single sample in a study of T cells in Graves' hyperthyroidism and ophthalmopathy. Using RNA transcripts as the source, TCR beta CDR3 regions were amplified. Initially, a first-round RT-PCR of the TCR CDR3 employed the HTBI primer set. TCRdb passed the multiplex PCR reads through MiXCR, listing each CDR3 protein once. This repertoire shows under 400,000 distinct CDR3 sequences, about a sixth found once; its top ten account for about a quarter. The material sequenced was blood. The receptor set was obtained from a woman aged 18 to 35 with Graves' hyperthyroidism that later progressed to Graves' ophthalmopathy.

This clonotype was observed a few times. This chain links TRBV7-2 with TRBJ1-5, with unresolved D. This CDR3 contains 14 residues. Trimming took 1 base from V and 5 from J, leaving 9 bases between them. From germline, CDR1 is SGHTA and CDR2 FQGNSA. The CDR3 sequence: CASSLGFNYQPQHF. For the CDR3, the DNA is TGTGCCAGCAGCTTAGGCTTCAATTATCAGCCCCAGCATTTT.

With respect to this clonotype: One base away lies a much larger clone, so this may be a sequencing read error. The DNA is omitted, as the CDR3 cannot be located on it reliably, and the CDR3 follows TCRdb's listing. This rearrangement joins TRBV14 to TRBJ1-2; TRBD1, the table's D call, was not compared with the DNA. The CDR3 totals 15 residues, both ends included. CDR1 and CDR2 from the germline V gene are SGHDN and FVKESK. The CDR3 region is CASSQVGRGAYGYIF.

This clonotype was counted ten times or more. The rearrangement links TRBV11-1 to TRBJ2-1, with TRBD1 identical over 9 bases. The CDR3 has 16 residues. The germline CDR1 and CDR2 sequences are SGHAT and FQDESV (reference sequence). The V and J ends lost 5 bases and 8 bases, in that order; junction bases with no gene match: 13. CDR3 in amino acids: CASSQTGTGLVDEQFF. DNA for the CDR3: TGTGCCAGCAGCCAAACCGGGACAGGGTTGGTAGATGAGCAGTTCTTC.

This chain links TRBV11-2 with TRBJ2-1; 9 bases align to TRBD2. Unmatched junction bases numbered 3, after V lost 6 bases and J lost 0 bases. Per the germline V gene, CDR1 is SGHAT and CDR2 is FQNNGV. CDR3 size: 15 residues. CDR3 nucleotides: TGTGCCAGCAGAAATAGCGGGAGCTCCTACAATGAGCAGTTCTTC. Its translation: CASRNSGSSYNEQFF. The full variable domain, with the rest looked up from reference TRBV11-2 and TRBJ2-1, is EAGVAQSPRYKIIEKRQSVAFWCNPISGHATLYWYQQILGQGPKLLIQFQNNGVVDDSQLPKDRFSAERLKGVDSTLKIQPAKLEDSAVYLCASRNSGSSYNEQFFGPGTRLTVL.

This clonotype was counted many times. Here the CDR3 reads CASSFGTSTDTQYF. The CDR3 DNA follows: TGTGCCAGCAGTTTTGGGACTAGCACAGATACGCAGTATTTT. V is TRBV12-3 or TRBV12-4 and J is TRBJ2-3; TRBD2 might be the D (6 bases). The CDR3 is 14 residues long. The V end was cut by 3 bases, the J end by 0 bases, with 7 bases between.